A selection of T cell receptor beta chains follows, all from one sample in a study of cytomegalovirus exposure and HLA in healthy donors. Profiling relied on immunoSEQ multiplex PCR, and the TCRdb table lists in-frame clones only, not all of them. Of more than 95,000 clones in the sample, over 75% are singletons; the top ten hold approximately 8.6%. Sample: PBMCs. The receptors here all came from a woman in her thirties or forties in good health and CMV-seropositive. Both conserved end residues are part of each CDR3. Fields, in order: V gene, D gene, clone size, J gene, CDR3 DNA, CDR3 protein. D genes are given only for firm matches. Not every row has a clone size; where given, it reads once, few, many or a size class.

TRBV28	NA	NA	TRBJ2-7	TGTGCCAGCGGCCCGGCTGACAGGCTGTCCTCCTCCTACGAGCAGTACTTC	CASGPADRLSSSYEQYF
TRBV4-2	NA	NA	TRBJ1-1	TGTGCCAGCAGCCAAGCTGGGCAAATGAACACTGAAGCTTTCTTT	CASSQAGQMNTEAFF
TRBV25-1	TRBD1	NA	TRBJ2-1	TGTGCCAGCAGTGAATACCAGGGAGGGACAGGGGGTCATGAGCAGTTCTTC	CASSEYQGGTGGHEQFF
TRBV7-2	TRBD2	NA	TRBJ2-1	TGTGCCAGCAGCTTATGGCCTCTAGCGGGAGCCAATGAGCAGTTCTTC	CASSLWPLAGANEQFF
TRBV4-2	NA	NA	TRBJ2-7	TGTGCCAGCAGCCAACCTAAGGGGGAGGAGCAGTACTTC	CASSQPKGEEQYF
TRBV4-1	TRBD1	NA	TRBJ1-5	TGCGCCAGCAGCCGGGCGACAGGGTCAAATCAGCCCCAGCATTTT	CASSRATGSNQPQHF
TRBV19	TRBD2	NA	TRBJ2-1	TGTGCCAGTAGTATGGCTAGCGGGGGTTCTAACTACAATGGGCAGTTCTTC	CASSMASGGSNYNGQFF
TRBV27	TRBD1	NA	TRBJ1-4	TGTGCCAGCGGTACAGGGGGCATTGAAAAACTGTTTTTT	CASGTGGIEKLFF
TRBV18	NA	NA	TRBJ1-1	TGTGCCAGCTCACATTCACAGGTCCCGAACACTGAAGCTTTCTTT	CASSHSQVPNTEAFF
TRBV7-9	TRBD2	once	TRBJ2-5	TGTGCCAGCAGCTTTACGACTAGCGGGAGGGAGACCCAGTACTTC	CASSFTTSGRETQYF
TRBV15	NA	NA	TRBJ1-2	TGTGCCACCAGCAGAGATCCACGGAACTATGGCTACACCTTC	CATSRDPRNYGYTF
TRBV19	NA	NA	TRBJ1-6	TGTGCCAGTAGTATCGGCAGGCCCAATTCACCCCTCCACTTT	CASSIGRPNSPLHF
TRBV5-1	NA	once	TRBJ1-2	TGCGCCAGCAGCTCTAGAGGGCAAGCTAACTATGGCTACACCTTC	CASSSRGQANYGYTF
TRBV29-1	NA	NA	TRBJ2-2	TGCAGCGTCGTCACAGGGTCTTCGAACACCGGGGAGCTGTTTTTT	CSVVTGSSNTGELFF
TRBV7-9	NA	NA	TRBJ2-5	TGTGCCAGCAACCCCTCCGGGGGTCCGACCCAGTACTTC	CASNPSGGPTQYF
TRBV12-5	NA	NA	TRBJ1-5	TGTGCTAGTGGACAGGGTGACAGCAATCAGCCCCAGCATTTT	CASGQGDSNQPQHF
TRBV19	NA	NA	TRBJ1-1	TGTGCCAGTAGTATGCGTGGGCCAGGTGAAGCTTTCTTT	CASSMRGPGEAFF
TRBV29-1	TRBD2	few	TRBJ2-3	TGCAGCGTTGAAGATCCCAGCGGGATTTCTTTT	CSVEDPSGISF
TRBV28	NA	once	TRBJ1-5	TGTGCCAGTGGCCCCCTGGACTATAGCAATCAGCCCCAGCATTTT	CASGPLDYSNQPQHF
TRBV29-1	TRBD1	NA	TRBJ1-2	TGCAGCGCTCAGGGGGCTAACTATGGCTACACCTTC	CSAQGANYGYTF
TRBV7-2	TRBD1	NA	TRBJ1-1	TGTGCCAGCAGCCTGGACAGGGGAGGATTGAACACTGAAGCTTTCTTT	CASSLDRGGLNTEAFF
TRBV4-1	NA	NA	TRBJ1-1	TGCGCCAGCAGCCAAGCCCGGGGACAGAACACTGAAGCTTTCTTT	CASSQARGQNTEAFF
TRBV7-2	NA	NA	TRBJ2-4	TGTGCCAGCAGCTTAATGGGAGGCAAAAACATTCAGTACTTC	CASSLMGGKNIQYF
TRBV27	NA	NA	TRBJ2-7	TGTGCCAGCAGTTGGGGCAGTAGGAACGAGCAGTACTTC	CASSWGSRNEQYF
TRBV5-1	TRBD1	few	TRBJ2-2	TGCGCCAGCAGGGTTGGACAGGGGTCGGCCGGGGAGCTGTTTTTT	CASRVGQGSAGELFF
TRBV7-3	TRBD1	NA	TRBJ1-1	TGTGCCAGCAGCTTAAGGCCGCAAACAGGGGGCTACACTGAAGCTTTCTTT	CASSLRPQTGGYTEAFF
TRBV6-6	TRBD1	NA	TRBJ1-3	TGTGCCAGCAGCCCTACCGTGGACAGGAGCTACACCATATATTTT	CASSPTVDRSYTIYF
TRBV6-1	TRBD1	NA	TRBJ2-4	TGTGCCAGCCTGGACAGGGTAGTCAAAAACATTCAGTACTTC	CASLDRVVKNIQYF
TRBV7-9	NA	NA	TRBJ1-3	TGTGCCAGCAGCTTAGTAGACTCTGGAAACACCATATATTTT	CASSLVDSGNTIYF
TRBV29-1	NA	once	TRBJ2-5	TGCAGCGCTTACCGGGACATTTTCGGGTCGGAGACCCAGTACTTC	CSAYRDIFGSETQYF
TRBV27	NA	NA	TRBJ2-7	TGTGCCAGCAGTTTCCTCGGCTACGAGCAGTACTTC	CASSFLGYEQYF
TRBV19	NA	NA	TRBJ1-2	TGTGCCAGTAGTTCCCCTTGGGGGGACTATGGCTACACCTTC	CASSSPWGDYGYTF
TRBV6-5	NA	once	TRBJ1-2	TGTGCCAGCAGTTCGGCCGGGACACCTTCTGCAACCTTC	CASSSAGTPSATF
TRBV7-8	NA	once	TRBJ2-1	TGTGCCAGCAGCTTAGAAGTTTGGTCTAGTGGAAATGAGCAGTTCTTC	CASSLEVWSSGNEQFF
TRBV7-2	NA	NA	TRBJ2-5	TGTGCCAGCAGCCCGGGGAACGGGGAGACCCAGTACTTC	CASSPGNGETQYF
TRBV28	NA	large	TRBJ1-6	TGTGCCAGCAACCCTGGGGCAGATAATTCACCCCTCCACTTT	CASNPGADNSPLHF
TRBV2	NA	NA	TRBJ1-2	TGCGTCGAGCCAGCCGGGATCAGTCCCTACACCCCTGTCTATGGCTACACCTTC	CVEPAGISPYTPVYGYTF
TRBV19	TRBD1	NA	TRBJ2-1	TGTGCCAGTAGTATAGTACAGGGGGCCCCGGATGAGCAGTTCTTC	CASSIVQGAPDEQFF
TRBV2	TRBD1	NA	TRBJ2-2	TGTGCCAGCAGGGGACAGGGGGCCGGGGAGCTGTTTTTT	CASRGQGAGELFF
TRBV5-1	TRBD1	NA	TRBJ1-4	TGCGCCAGCAGCTTGTATAGTCCCCCGGGACAGTATGAAAAACTGTTTTTT	CASSLYSPPGQYEKLFF
TRBV7-9	TRBD2	NA	TRBJ2-5	TGTGCCAGCAGCGCGAGATGGGGGGGAAGCGGGAAAAAAGAGACCCAGTACTTC	CASSARWGGSGKKETQYF
TRBV7-9	NA	NA	TRBJ2-1	TGTGCCAGCAGCTTAGTTTTAATGAGTGAGCAGTTCTTC	CASSLVLMSEQFF